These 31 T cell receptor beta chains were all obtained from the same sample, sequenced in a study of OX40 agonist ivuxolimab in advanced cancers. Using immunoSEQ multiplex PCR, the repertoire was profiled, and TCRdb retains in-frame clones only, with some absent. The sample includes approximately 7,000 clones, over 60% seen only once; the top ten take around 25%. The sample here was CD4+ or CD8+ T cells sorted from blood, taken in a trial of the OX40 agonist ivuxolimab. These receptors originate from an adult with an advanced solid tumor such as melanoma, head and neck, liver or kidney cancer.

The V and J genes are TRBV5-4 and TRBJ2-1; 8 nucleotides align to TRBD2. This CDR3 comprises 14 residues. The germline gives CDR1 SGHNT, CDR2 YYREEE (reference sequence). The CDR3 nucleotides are TGTGCGAGCGGTGGTAGCGGGACCTACAATGAGCAGTTCTTC. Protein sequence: CASGGSGTYNEQFF.

The CDR3 DNA follows: TGTGCCAGCTCACCACCGGCTAGCGGATACAATGAGCAGTTCTTC. It encodes CASSPPASGYNEQFF. V usage is TRBV18 and J usage is TRBJ2-1, with 7 bases lining up with TRBD2. The V gene end was trimmed by 0 bases and the J gene end by 4 bases; junction bases not matched to a gene: 3. Germline V lookup: CDR1 KGHSH, CDR2 LQKENI. CDR3 length: 15 residues.

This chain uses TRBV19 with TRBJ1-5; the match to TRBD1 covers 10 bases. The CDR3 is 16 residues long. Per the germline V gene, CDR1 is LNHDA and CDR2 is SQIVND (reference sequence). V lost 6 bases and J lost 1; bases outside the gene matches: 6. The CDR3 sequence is CASRQRQGASNQPQHF. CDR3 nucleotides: TGTGCCAGTAGACAACGACAGGGGGCCAGCAATCAGCCCCAGCATTTT.

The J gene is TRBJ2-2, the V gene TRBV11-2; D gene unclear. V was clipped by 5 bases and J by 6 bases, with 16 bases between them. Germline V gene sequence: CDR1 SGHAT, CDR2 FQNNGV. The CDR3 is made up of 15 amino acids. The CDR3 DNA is TGTGCCAGCAGCCCCCAGACTCCTTTCCCCGGGGAGCTGTTTTTT. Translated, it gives CASSPQTPFPGELFF.

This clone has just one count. DNA of the CDR3: TGCGCCAGCAGCCAAGGTGAGGGGGCAACTAATGAAAAACTGTTTTTT. This sequence encodes CASSQGEGATNEKLFF. The chain couples TRBV4-1 to TRBJ1-4, with D perhaps matching TRBD1 (6 bases). Trimming cost V 1 base and J 0 bases, with 9 bases left between them. This CDR3 has 16 amino acids. Germline V CDR1 and CDR2: MGHRA, YSYEKL.

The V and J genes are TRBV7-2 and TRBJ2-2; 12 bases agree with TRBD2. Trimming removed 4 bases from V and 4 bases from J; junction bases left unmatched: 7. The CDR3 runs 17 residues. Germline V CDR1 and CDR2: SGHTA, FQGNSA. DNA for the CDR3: TGTGCCAGCAGCTCCCCTAGCGGGGGGGCAGTCACCGGGGAGCTGTTTTTT. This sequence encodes CASSSPSGGAVTGELFF.

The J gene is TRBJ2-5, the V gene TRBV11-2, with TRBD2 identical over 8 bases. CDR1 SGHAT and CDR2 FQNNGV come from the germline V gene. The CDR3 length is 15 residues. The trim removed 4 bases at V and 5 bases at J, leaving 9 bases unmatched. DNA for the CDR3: TGTGCCAGCAGCTCAACTAGCGGAGGGAGGGAGACCCAGTACTTC. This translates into CASSSTSGGRETQYF.

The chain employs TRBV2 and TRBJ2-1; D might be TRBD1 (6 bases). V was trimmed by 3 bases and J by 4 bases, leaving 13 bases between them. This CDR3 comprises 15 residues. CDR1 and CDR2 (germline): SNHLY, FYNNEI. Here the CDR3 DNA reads TGTGCCAGCAGTGAGAGGGACATCAGTTACAATGAGCAGTTCTTC. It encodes CASSERDISYNEQFF.

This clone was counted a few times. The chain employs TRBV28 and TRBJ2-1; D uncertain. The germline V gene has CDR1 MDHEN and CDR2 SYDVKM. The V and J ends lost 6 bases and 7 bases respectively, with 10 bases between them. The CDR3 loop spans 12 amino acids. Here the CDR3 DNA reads TGTGCCAGCAGCCCCAGCTGGAATGAGCAGTTCTTC. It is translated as CASSPSWNEQFF.

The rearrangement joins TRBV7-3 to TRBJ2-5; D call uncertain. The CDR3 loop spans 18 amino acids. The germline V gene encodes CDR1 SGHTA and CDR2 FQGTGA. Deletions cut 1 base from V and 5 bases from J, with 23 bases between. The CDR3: CASSLKPLARLFVETQYF. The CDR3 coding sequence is TGTGCCAGCAGCTTAAAACCCCTGGCGAGACTGTTCGTCGAGACCCAGTACTTC. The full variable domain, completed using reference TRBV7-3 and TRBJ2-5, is GAGVSQTPSNKVTEKGKYVELRCDPISGHTALYWYRQSLGQGPEFLIYFQGTGAADDSGLPNDRFFAVRPEGSVSTLKIQRTERGDSAVYLCASSLKPLARLFVETQYFGPGTRLLVL.

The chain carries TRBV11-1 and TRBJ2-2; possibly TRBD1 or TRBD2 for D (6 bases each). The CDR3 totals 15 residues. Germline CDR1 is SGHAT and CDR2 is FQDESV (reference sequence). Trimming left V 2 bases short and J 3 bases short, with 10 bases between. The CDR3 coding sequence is TGTGCCAGCAGCTTATTTAGGGGGGACACCGGGGAGCTGTTTTTT. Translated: CASSLFRGDTGELFF.

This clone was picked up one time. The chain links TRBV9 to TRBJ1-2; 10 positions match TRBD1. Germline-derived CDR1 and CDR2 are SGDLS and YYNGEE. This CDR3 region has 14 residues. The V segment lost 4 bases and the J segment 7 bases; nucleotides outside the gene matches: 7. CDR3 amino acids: CASSPRTGGGGYTF. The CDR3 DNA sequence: TGTGCCAGCAGCCCCCGGACAGGGGGGGGTGGCTACACCTTC.

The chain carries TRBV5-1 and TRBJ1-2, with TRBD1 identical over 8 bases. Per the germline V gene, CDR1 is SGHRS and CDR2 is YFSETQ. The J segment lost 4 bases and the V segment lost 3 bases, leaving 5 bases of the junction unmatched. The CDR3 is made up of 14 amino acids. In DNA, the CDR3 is TGCGCCAGCAGCTCATGGACAGGGCTCTATGGCTACACCTTC. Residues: CASSSWTGLYGYTF. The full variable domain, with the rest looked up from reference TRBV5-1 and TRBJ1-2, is KAGVTQTPRYLIKTRGQQVTLSCSPISGHRSVSWYQQTPGQGLQFLFEYFSETQRNKGNFPGRFSGRQFSNSRSEMNVSTLELGDSALYLCASSSWTGLYGYTFGSGTRLTVV.

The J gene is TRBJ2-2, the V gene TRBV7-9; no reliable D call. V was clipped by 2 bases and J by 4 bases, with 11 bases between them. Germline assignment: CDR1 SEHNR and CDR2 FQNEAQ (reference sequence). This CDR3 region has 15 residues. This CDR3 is CASSLNPGSTGELFF. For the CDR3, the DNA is TGTGCCAGCAGCTTAAATCCAGGCTCCACCGGGGAGCTGTTTTTT.

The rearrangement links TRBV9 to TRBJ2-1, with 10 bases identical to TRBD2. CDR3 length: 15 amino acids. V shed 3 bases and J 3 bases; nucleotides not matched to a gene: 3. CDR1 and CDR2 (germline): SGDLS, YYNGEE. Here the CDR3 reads CASSASGGDYNEQFF. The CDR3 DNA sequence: TGTGCCAGCAGCGCCAGCGGGGGGGACTACAATGAGCAGTTCTTC.

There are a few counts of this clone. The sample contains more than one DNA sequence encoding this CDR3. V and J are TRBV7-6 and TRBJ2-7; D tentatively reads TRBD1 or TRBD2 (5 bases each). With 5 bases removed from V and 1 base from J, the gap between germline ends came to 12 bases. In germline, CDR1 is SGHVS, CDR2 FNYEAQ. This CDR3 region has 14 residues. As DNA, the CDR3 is TGTGCCAGCAGCCCCGGGACCGGTTCCTACGAGCAGTACTTC. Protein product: CASSPGTGSYEQYF.

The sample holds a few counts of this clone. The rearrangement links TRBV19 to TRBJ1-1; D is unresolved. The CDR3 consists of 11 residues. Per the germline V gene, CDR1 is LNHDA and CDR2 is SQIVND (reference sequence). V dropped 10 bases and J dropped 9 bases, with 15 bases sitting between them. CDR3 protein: CATRRVAKAFF. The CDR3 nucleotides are TGTGCCACTCGCCGGGTCGCTAAAGCTTTCTTT.

The CDR3, as DNA: TGTGCCAGCAGCAAAGCTAGACAAAGTGCCCCTGAAGCTTTCTTT. Its translation: CASSKARQSAPEAFF. This chain links TRBV21-1 with TRBJ1-1; no DNA check was done on the table's D call, TRBD1. TRBV21-1 is tagged as a pseudogene. The CDR3 has 15 residues.

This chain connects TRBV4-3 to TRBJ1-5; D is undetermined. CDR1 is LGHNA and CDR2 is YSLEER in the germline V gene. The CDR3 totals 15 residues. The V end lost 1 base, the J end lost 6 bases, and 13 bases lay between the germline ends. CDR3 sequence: CASSQVRELGQPQHF. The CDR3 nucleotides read TGCGCCAGCAGCCAAGTGAGGGAGTTAGGTCAGCCCCAGCATTTT.

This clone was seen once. Written as DNA, the CDR3 is TGTGCCAGCAGTTTAGGGTTGGGGACTAGTGATAACGAGCAGTACTTC. Residues: CASSLGLGTSDNEQYF. V gene TRBV27 combines with J gene TRBJ2-7, with 8 bases lining up with TRBD2. Germline V gene lookup returns CDR1 MNHEY and CDR2 SMNVEV (reference sequence). The trim removed 2 bases at V and 5 bases at J, leaving 11 bases unmatched. The CDR3 has 16 residues.

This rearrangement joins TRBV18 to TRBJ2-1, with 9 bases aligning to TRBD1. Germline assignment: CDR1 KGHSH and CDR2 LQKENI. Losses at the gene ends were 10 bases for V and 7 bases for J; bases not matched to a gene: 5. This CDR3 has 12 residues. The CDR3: CANRDRVNEQFF. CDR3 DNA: TGTGCCAACCGGGACAGGGTGAATGAGCAGTTCTTC.

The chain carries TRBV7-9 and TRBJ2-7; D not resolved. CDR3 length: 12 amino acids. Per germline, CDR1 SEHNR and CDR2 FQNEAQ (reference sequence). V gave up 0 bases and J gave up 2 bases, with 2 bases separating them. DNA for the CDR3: TGTGCCAGCAGCTTAGCGGCCTACGAGCAGTACTTC. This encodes CASSLAAYEQYF.

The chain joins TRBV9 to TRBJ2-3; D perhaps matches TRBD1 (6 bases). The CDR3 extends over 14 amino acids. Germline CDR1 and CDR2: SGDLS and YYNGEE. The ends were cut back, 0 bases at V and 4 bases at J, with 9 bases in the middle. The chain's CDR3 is CASSVGDNSDTQYF. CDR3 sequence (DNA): TGTGCCAGCAGCGTAGGGGACAACTCAGATACGCAGTATTTT.

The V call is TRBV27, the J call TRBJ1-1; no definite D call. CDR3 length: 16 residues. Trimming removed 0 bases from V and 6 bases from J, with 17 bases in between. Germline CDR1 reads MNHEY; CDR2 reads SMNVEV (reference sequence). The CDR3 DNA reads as TGTGCCAGCAGTTTATCGCGACCGGGTGGTGGTCCTGAAGCTTTCTTT. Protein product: CASSLSRPGGGPEAFF.

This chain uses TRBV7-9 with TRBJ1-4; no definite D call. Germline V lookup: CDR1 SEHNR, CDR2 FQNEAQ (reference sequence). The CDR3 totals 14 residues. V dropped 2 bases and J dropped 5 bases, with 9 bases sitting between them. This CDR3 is CASSLLGKNEKLFF. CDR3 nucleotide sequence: TGTGCCAGCAGCTTATTAGGAAAAAATGAAAAACTGTTTTTT.

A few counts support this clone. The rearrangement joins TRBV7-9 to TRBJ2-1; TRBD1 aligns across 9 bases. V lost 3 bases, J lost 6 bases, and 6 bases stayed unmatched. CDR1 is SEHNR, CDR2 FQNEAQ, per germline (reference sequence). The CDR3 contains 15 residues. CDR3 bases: TGTGCCAGCAGCTTCCGGGACAGGGTTGTCAATGAGCAGTTCTTC. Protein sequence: CASSFRDRVVNEQFF.

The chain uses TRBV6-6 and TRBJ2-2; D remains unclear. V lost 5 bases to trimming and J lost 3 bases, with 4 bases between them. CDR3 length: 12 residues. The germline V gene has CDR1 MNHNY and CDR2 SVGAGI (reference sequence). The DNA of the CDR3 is TGTGCCAGCAGTCCAGACACCGGGGAGCTGTTTTTT. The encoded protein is CASSPDTGELFF.

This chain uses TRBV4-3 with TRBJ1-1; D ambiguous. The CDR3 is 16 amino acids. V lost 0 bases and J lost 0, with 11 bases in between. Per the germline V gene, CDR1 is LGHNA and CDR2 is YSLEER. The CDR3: CASSQENMVMNTEAFF. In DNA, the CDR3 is TGCGCCAGCAGCCAAGAAAACATGGTTATGAACACTGAAGCTTTCTTT.

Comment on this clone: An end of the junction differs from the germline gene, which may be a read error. The CDR3 reads CASSFRDSIGAFF. CDR3 nucleotides: TGTGCCAGCAGCTTCCGGGACTCGATTGGAGCTTTCTTT. The genes are TRBV5-3 and TRBJ1-1; weak D call: TRBD1 (5 bases). TRBV5-3 is filed as an ORF, its function uncertain. The CDR3 is 13 residues long.

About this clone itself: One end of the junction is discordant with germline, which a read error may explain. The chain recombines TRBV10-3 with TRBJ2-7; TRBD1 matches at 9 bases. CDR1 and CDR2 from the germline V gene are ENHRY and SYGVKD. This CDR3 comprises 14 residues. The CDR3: CASSEFDRGYEQYF. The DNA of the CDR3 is TGTGCCAGCAGTGAATTTGACAGGGGGTACGAGCAGTACTTC.

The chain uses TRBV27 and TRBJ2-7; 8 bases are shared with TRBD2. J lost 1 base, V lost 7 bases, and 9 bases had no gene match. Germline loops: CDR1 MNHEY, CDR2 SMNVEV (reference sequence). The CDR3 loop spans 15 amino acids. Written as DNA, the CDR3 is TGTGCCAGCACGCCGGGGGGGCCGTGGTCCTACGAGCAGTACTTC. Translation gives CASTPGGPWSYEQYF.